This TCR beta chain came from a study of long-term antiretroviral therapy in people with HIV. Survey-level immunoSEQ v3.0 assays were run. Generated by immunoSEQ multiplex PCR, the TCRdb table keeps only in-frame clones and is missing some. The profile shows some 43,000 clones, 86% of them singletons. Germline V gene lookup returns CDR1 SGHTA and CDR2 FQGNSA. The J segment lost 3 bases and the V segment lost 0 bases, leaving 3 bases of the junction unmatched. The length of the CDR3 is 15 residues. The sequencing here drew on unsorted PBMCs, taken 0.1 years before starting antiretroviral therapy. V is TRBV7-2 and J is TRBJ2-7; 9 positions agree with TRBD2. The receptor's source is a woman aged 50 to 65 with HIV. The CDR3 nucleotides are TGTGCCAGCAGCTTAGCGCTAGCGGGGATCTACGAGCAGTACTTC. Translating it yields CASSLALAGIYEQYF.